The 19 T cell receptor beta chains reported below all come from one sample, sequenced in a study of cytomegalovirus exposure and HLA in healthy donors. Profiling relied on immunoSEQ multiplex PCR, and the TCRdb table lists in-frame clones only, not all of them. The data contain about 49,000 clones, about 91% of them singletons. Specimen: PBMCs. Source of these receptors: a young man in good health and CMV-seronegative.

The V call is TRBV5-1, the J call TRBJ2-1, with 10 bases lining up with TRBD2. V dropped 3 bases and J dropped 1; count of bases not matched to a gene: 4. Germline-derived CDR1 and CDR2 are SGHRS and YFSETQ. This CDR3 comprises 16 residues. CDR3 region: CASSYLAGDSYNEQFF. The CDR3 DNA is TGCGCCAGCAGCTACCTAGCGGGAGATTCCTACAATGAGCAGTTCTTC.

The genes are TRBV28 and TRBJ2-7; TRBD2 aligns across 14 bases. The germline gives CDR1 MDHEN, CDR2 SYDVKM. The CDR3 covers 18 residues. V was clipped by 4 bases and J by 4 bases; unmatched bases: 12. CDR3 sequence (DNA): TGTGCCAGCAGTTCCTCGACTAGCGGGAGGGGGAGTTTATACGAGCAGTACTTC. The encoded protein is CASSSSTSGRGSLYEQYF. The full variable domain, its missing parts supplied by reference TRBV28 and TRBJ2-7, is DVKVTQSSRYLVKRTGEKVFLECVQDMDHENMFWYRQDPGLGLRLIYFSYDVKMKEKGDIPEGYSVSREKKERFSLILESASTNQTSMYLCASSSSTSGRGSLYEQYFGPGTRLTVT.

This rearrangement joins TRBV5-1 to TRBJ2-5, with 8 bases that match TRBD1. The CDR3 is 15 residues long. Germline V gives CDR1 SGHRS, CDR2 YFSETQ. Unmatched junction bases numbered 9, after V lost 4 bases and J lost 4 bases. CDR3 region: CASSPGQGLLETQYF. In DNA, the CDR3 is TGCGCCAGCAGCCCCGGACAGGGACTCTTAGAGACCCAGTACTTC.

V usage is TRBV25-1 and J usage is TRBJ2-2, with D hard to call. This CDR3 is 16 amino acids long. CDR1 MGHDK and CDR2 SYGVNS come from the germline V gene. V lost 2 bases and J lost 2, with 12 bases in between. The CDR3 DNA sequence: TGTGCCAGCAGTGAAGCTGGCGGAAAAAACACCGGGGAGCTGTTTTTT. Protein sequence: CASSEAGGKNTGELFF.

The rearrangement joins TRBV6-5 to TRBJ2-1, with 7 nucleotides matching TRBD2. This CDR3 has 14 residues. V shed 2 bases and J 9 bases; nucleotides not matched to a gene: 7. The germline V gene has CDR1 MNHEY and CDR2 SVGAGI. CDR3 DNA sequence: TGTGCCAGCAGTTACGGGAGGGTGATAGGTGAGCAGTTCTTC. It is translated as CASSYGRVIGEQFF.

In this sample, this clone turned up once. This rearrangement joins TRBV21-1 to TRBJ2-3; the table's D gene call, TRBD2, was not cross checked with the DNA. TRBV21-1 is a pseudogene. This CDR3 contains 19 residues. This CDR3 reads CASSKAKGGDGKSADTQYF. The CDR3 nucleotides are TGTGCCAGCAGCAAAGCTAAGGGAGGGGATGGGAAGAGCGCAGATACGCAGTATTTT.

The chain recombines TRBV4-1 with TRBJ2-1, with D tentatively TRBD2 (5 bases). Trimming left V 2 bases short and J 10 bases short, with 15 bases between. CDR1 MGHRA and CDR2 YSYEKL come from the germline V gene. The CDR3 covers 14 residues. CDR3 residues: CASSQTREGREQFF. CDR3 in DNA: TGCGCCAGCAGCCAAACGAGGGAAGGTCGGGAGCAGTTCTTC.

The CDR3 coding sequence is TGTGCCAGCAGTGGCGAGGGATGGAGCACAGATACGCAGTATTTT. Its translation is CASSGEGWSTDTQYF. The chain carries TRBV6-4 and TRBJ2-3; the D gene is possibly TRBD2 (5 bases). Germline V gene sequence: CDR1 MRHNA, CDR2 SNTAGT. Trimming removed 4 bases from V and 0 bases from J, with 11 bases in between. The CDR3 is made up of 15 amino acids.

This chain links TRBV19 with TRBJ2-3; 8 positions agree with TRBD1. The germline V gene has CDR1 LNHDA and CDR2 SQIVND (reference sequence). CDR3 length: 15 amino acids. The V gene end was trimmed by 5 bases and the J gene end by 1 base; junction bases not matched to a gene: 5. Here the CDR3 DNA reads TGTGCCAGTAGTCCTGGACAGGGCCGCACAGATACGCAGTATTTT. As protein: CASSPGQGRTDTQYF.

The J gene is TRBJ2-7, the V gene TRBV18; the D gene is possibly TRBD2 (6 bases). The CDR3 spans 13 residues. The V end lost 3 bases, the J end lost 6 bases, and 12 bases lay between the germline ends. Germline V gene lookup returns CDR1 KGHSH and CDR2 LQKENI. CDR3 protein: CASSPKTRSEQYF. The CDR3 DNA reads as TGTGCCAGCTCACCCAAGACTAGAAGCGAGCAGTACTTC.

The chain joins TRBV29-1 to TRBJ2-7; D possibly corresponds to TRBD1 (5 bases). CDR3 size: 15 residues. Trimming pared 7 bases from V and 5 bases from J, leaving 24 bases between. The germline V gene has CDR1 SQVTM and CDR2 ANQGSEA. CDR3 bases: TGCAGCGCATGGCCGGCCAACAGGTTCGGCCACGAGCAGTACTTC. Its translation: CSAWPANRFGHEQYF.

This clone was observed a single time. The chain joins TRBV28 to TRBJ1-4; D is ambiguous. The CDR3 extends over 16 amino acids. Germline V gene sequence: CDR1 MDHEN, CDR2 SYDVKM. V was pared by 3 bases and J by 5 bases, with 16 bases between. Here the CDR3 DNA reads TGTGCCAGCAGTTTCTCTAGGTGGGGAGTCAATGAAAAACTGTTTTTT. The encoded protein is CASSFSRWGVNEKLFF.

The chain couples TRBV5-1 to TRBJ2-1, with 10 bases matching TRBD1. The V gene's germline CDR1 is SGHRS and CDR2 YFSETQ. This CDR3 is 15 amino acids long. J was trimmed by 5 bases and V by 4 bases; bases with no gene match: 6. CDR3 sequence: CASSPGQGSHNEQFF. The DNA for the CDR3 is TGCGCCAGCAGCCCGGGACAGGGGTCCCACAATGAGCAGTTCTTC.

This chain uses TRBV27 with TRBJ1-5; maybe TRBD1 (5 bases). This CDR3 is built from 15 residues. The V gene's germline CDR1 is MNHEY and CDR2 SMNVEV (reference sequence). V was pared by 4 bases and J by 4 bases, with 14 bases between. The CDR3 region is CASSYGGVGNQPQHF. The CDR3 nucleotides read TGTGCCAGCAGTTACGGGGGAGTTGGGAATCAGCCCCAGCATTTT.

CDR3 in DNA: TGTGCCAGCAGTGAAGCCCCGGTTCCTAGGCAGTACTTC. It is translated as CASSEAPVPRQYF. This sequence joins TRBV6-1 and TRBJ2-7; D is undetermined. V lost 0 bases and J 9 bases, leaving 12 bases between the germline ends. The CDR3 length is 13 residues. Germline values: CDR1 MNHNS, CDR2 SASEGT.

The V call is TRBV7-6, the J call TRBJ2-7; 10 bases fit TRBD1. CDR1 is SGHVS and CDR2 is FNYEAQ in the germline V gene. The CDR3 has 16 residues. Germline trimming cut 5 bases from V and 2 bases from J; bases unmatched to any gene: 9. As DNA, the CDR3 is TGTGCCAGCAGCCAGGGGGGTGGGACAGGGGCCTACGAGCAGTACTTC. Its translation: CASSQGGGTGAYEQYF.

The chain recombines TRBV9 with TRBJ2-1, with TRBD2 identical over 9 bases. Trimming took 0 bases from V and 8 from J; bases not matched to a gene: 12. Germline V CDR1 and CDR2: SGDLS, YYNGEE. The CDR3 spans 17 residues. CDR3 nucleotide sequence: TGTGCCAGCAGCGTAGATATGGCGGGAGGGCCCCTGGATGAGCAGTTCTTC. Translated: CASSVDMAGGPLDEQFF.

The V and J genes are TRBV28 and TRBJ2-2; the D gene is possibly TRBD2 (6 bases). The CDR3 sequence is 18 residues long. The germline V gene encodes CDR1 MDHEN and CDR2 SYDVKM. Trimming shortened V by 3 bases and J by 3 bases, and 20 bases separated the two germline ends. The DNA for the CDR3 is TGTGCCAGCAGTTTGTTCGGGAGAGCAGAGGGTGACACCGGGGAGCTGTTTTTT. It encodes CASSLFGRAEGDTGELFF.

The CDR3: CASSLNGEVSGELFF. CDR3 sequence (DNA): TGTGCCAGCAGCCTGAACGGGGAGGTATCCGGGGAGCTGTTTTTT. This rearrangement joins TRBV13 to TRBJ2-2, with D possibly TRBD2 on 6 matching bases. The CDR3 is made up of 15 amino acids. The ends were cut back, 5 bases at V and 6 bases at J, with 16 bases in the middle. Germline loops: CDR1 PRHDT, CDR2 FYEKMQ (reference sequence). Variable domain in full (rest from reference TRBV13 and TRBJ2-2): AAGVIQSPRHLIKEKRETATLKCYPIPRHDTVYWYQQGPGQDPQFLISFYEKMQSDKGSIPDRFSAQQFSDYHSELNMSSLELGDSALYFCASSLNGEVSGELFFGEGSRLTVL.